This TCR beta chain was observed in a study of shared clonotypes between healthy human individuals (dated by TCRdb to 2020 to 2022). Context from the whole study: A couple of women and three men aged 18 to 49 years were included in the cohort. Per donor, three plates each were used for CD4 naive and CD4 memory, two for CD8 naive, and one for CD8 memory. The study deeply sequenced blood TCR repertoires of five healthy adults to estimate repertoire size and the extent of clonotype sharing between individuals. Libraries were prepared and TCR repertoires were sequenced by different laboratories using diverse techniques, in order to increase sequencing depth and limit assay-specific biases. Per donor, leukapheresis produced somewhere between about 0.94 and 10 billion PBMCs. Study-wide conclusions, independent of this receptor: Sampling was restricted to blood, and TCR repertoires in tissue are likely to differ from TCR repertoires in blood. Naive subsets generally had larger estimated clonotype richness than memory subsets did. When several donors were compared, the shared fraction of clonotypes was 5% to 6.5% for naive CD4, around 4% for naive CD8, roughly 2.5% for memory CD4, and about 0.36% for memory CD8. Clonotypes shared by all four sorted-subset donors showed higher generation probabilities than non-shared clonotypes. The small number of donors limited the genetic and exposure-history diversity represented. Based on pairwise subsampling, the degree of clonotype sharing among donors was expected to be affected by sequencing depth. Incomplete sequencing was indicated by rarefaction of sorted-subset datasets, despite the large sequencing depth.

Using the deep immunoSEQ assay, TCR CDR3 regions were amplified from genomic DNA by multiplex PCR. For each cell subset, the extracted genomic DNA was distributed evenly across all wells of several immunoSEQ 96-well plates, and each plate served as one replicate. For sorted subsets, 200 ng of genomic DNA, equivalent to 25,000 to 35,000 T cell genomes, went into each replicate PCR. Purified libraries were quantified with a Qubit 3.0 fluorometer, sized on a Bioanalyzer 2100, and re-quantified with the KAPA Library Quantification kit. Each immunoSEQ 96-well plate was sequenced on its own single-read 150-cycle Illumina NextSeq 550 flow cell. For the original study's pipeline: Because only junctional sequences without quality scores were contained in the immunoSEQ output, filtering matching that applied to full-length reads could not be performed. To assign V/J genes and CDR3, sequences were annotated using PyIR, a Python wrapper for IgBLAST v1.9, with IMGT germline references. Reads were filtered out if the reads had weak V/J assignments (E-value above 1e-6), no CDR3, stop codons, out-of-frame junctions, or ambiguous translated residues. V3J clonotypes were defined as sequences sharing an identical inferred V gene, J gene, and CDR3 amino acid sequence. Percentage overlap between repertoires was computed as shared unique clonotypes divided by the size of the smaller repertoire. Repertoire richness was assessed with RTK rarefaction, the Chao1 estimator, and Recon v2.1 estimates of unobserved clonotypes. Generation probabilities were computed with OLGA for all TCRbeta clonotypes obtained by the gDNA method from a handful of donors. Drawn from immuneACCESS, this table holds only the in-frame rearrangements with V and J called that TCRdb kept. Clones are partly lost; checked studies trace under half to an unresolved V gene and leave the rest unexplained. V and J calls plus clone size are reproduced from that table; the DNA served to infer D and trimming. Counted in this sample were over a million clones; roughly 98% of them appeared once. In total, the top ten clones hold less than 0.55% of the sample.

Trimming takes 2 bases off V and 0 bases off J; junction bases not matched to a gene: 6. The germline V gene encodes CDR1 SNHLY and CDR2 FYNNEI. CDR3 length: 16 amino acids, cysteine to phenylalanine. Only CDR3 DNA is held: 48 bases, read in frame from base 1. Points on this clone: Its antigen is unknown. Base quality data are lacking; no much larger clone is found one base away.

Donors were healthy HIV-negative adults with no recently reported acute infections or vaccinations. Every donor was a Caucasian adult residing in Nashville, Tennessee, USA. CD4+ T cells were enriched by magnetic negative selection; naive cells were then positively selected on CD45RA, and the negative fraction formed the memory subset. After blood collection by leukapheresis, PBMCs were isolated using Ficoll-Histopaque density gradient centrifugation and then cryopreserved in the vapor phase of liquid nitrogen. Purity and quantity of every magnetically sorted T cell population were checked by analytical flow cytometry. Each sorted fraction had its genomic DNA isolated and then quantified by UV absorbance on a Nanodrop 2000c.

The TCR originated in a man younger than 40 in good health. Specimen: naive CD4+ T cells sorted from blood. In light of the paper, this sample's cell subset or site label describes: CD45RA+ positively selected. The V and J segments used are TRBV2 and TRBJ2-5; TRBD2 fits 7 bases in the junction. This receptor has the CDR3 CASSETPLAYQETQYF. The sequenced DNA is TGTGCCAGCAGTGAAACCCCACTAGCGTACCAAGAGACCCAGTACTTC.